This T cell receptor (beta chain) was identified during a study of T cell repertoires in cytomegalovirus infection. Study at large: Based on public TCR beta signatures, there were indications of CMV infection and of a matching HLA type.

Study observations and caveats: Across the ex vivo response, the dominant clonotypes were HLA-C-restricted CMV-specific TCR beta clonotypes. Frequencies of public TCR beta families were cumulated, and this identified carriers of CMV plus the relevant HLA.

TCRdb re-derived calls from the reads in MiXCR, one entry per CDR3 protein. The sample carries some 270,000 distinct CDR3 sequences, around 15% recorded once. This clonotype has just a few counts. The antigen is undetermined. Germline V gene data show CDR1 as DFQATT and CDR2 as SNEGSKA (reference sequence). V shed 2 bases and J shed 14 bases, with 18 bases lying between them. This CDR3 is 13 amino acids long. Specimen: CD8+ T cells from PBMCs. This TCR was sampled from a human donor in good health (CMV status not recorded). Some clones in this sample may be carry-over from other donors' samples. This chain uses TRBV20-1 with TRBJ1-4; D is undetermined. As DNA, the CDR3 is TGCAGTGCTAGAAGCGGCTCCGCCGGATATCTGTTTTTT. Its protein is CSARSGSAGYLFF.